This TCR beta chain was sequenced in a study of T cells in Graves' hyperthyroidism and ophthalmopathy. V lost 6 bases and J lost 3; bases outside the gene matches: 13. Germline values: CDR1 ENHRY, CDR2 SYGVKD. This CDR3 comprises 17 residues. This clonotype was detected many times. What it binds is unknown. RNA transcripts were the template for amplifying TCR beta CDR3 regions. A set of HTBI primers served as the primers for a first-round RT-PCR of the TCR CDR3. TCRdb ran MiXCR on the multiplex PCR reads and lists one entry per CDR3 protein. The sample contains 750,000 to 900,000 distinct CDR3 sequences, around 39% of which appear only once. The diagnostic basis comprised clinical symptoms, serum thyroxine and TRAb, thyroid ultrasound and orbital computed tomography. Fresh peripheral blood, roughly 9.3 ml, was the source of the PBMCs. Study-level points and caveats: Ophthalmopathy was identified by the model a median about six months ahead of onset. Most thyroid clonotypes with frequency above 0.001 were detected in blood.

The chain is built from TRBV10-3 and TRBJ1-5; 8 nucleotides line up with TRBD1. The TCR comes from a man younger than 30 with Graves' hyperthyroidism. Sequenced material: blood. Here the CDR3 reads CAIREGGQGVLNQPQHF. CDR3 bases: TGTGCCATCAGAGAGGGCGGACAGGGTGTGCTCAATCAGCCCCAGCATTTT.